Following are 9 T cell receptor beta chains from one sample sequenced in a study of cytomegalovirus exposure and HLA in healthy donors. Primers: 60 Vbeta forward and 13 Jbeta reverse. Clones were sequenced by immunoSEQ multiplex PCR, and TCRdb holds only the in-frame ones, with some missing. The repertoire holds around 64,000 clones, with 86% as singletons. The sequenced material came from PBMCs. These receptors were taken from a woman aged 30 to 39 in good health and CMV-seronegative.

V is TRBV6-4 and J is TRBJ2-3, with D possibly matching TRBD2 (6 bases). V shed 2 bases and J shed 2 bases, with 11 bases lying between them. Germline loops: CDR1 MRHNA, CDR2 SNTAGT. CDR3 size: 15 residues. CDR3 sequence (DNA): TGTGCCAGCAGTGACGGATTAGCGGACACAGATACGCAGTATTTT. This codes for CASSDGLADTDTQYF.

CDR3: CASSLRDTYEPYEQYF. In DNA form, the CDR3 reads TGTGCCAGCAGTTTAAGGGACACTTACGAACCCTACGAGCAGTACTTC. The chain recombines TRBV27 with TRBJ2-5, with D possibly TRBD1 on 6 matching bases. The end of the DNA aligns better with TRBJ2-7, so the J call may be wrong. Germline CDR1 MNHEY, CDR2 SMNVEV (reference sequence). The CDR3 spans 16 residues.

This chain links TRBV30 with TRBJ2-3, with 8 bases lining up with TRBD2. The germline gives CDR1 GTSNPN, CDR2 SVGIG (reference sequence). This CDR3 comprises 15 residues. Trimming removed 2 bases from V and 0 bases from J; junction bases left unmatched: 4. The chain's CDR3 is CAWSLASGSTDTQYF. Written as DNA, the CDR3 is TGTGCCTGGAGTCTCGCTAGCGGGAGCACAGATACGCAGTATTTT.

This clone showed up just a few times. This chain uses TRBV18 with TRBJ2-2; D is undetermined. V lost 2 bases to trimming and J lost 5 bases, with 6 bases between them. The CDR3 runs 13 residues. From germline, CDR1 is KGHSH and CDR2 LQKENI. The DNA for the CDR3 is TGTGCCAGCTCACCAAGCGTTACCGGGGAGCTGTTTTTT. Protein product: CASSPSVTGELFF.

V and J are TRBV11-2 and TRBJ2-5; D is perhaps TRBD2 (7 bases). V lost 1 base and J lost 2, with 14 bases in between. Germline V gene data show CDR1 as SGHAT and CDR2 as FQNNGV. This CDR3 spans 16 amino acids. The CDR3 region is CASSLGWGGPQETQYF. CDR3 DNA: TGTGCCAGCAGCTTAGGGTGGGGGGGCCCTCAAGAGACCCAGTACTTC.

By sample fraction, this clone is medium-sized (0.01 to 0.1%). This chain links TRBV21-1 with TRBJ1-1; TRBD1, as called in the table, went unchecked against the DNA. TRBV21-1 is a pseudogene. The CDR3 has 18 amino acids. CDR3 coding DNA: TGTGCCAGCAGCGCCGCTCTGTCCCGGGACAGGGATACCTTAGGGGCTTTCTTT. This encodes CASSAALSRDRDTLGAFF.

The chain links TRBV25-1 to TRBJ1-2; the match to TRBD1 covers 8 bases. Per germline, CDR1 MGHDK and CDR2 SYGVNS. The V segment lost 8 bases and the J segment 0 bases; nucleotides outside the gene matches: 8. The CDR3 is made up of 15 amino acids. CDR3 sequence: CASQDDRGTNYGYTF. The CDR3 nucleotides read TGTGCCAGCCAGGACGACAGGGGAACTAACTATGGCTACACCTTC.

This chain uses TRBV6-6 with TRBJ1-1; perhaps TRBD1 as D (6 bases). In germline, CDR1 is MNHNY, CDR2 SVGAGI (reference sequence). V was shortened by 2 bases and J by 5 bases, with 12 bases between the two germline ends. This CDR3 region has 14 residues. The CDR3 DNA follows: TGTGCCAGCAGTTACCGGGGGGCGGGTACTGAAGCTTTCTTT. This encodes CASSYRGAGTEAFF.

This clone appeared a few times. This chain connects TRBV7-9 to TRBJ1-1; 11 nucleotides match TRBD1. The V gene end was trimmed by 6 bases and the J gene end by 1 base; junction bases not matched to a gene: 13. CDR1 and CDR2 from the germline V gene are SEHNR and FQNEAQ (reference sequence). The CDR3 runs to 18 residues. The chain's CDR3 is CASSSPGQGGRGNTEAFF. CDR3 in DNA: TGTGCCAGCAGTTCTCCGGGACAGGGGGGTAGGGGGAACACTGAAGCTTTCTTT.